This T cell receptor (beta chain) was profiled in a study of beta chain features in type 1 diabetes. Study in general: Across all samples, over 85 million sorted cells were examined.

CD4+ naive, central memory, regulatory and stem cell-like memory cells were sorted via CD45RO/CCR7/CD25/CD127/CD95/CD27. cDNA synthesis used the whole RNA isolate, giving expressed TCRB sequences. Produced via immunoSEQ multiplex PCR; TCRdb's table is partial and in-frame only. The sample includes just over 150,000 clones, around 10% of them seen just once. This CDR3 comprises 15 residues. The J segment lost 4 bases and the V segment lost 0 bases, leaving 2 bases of the junction unmatched. Germline V CDR1 and CDR2: SGHDT, YYEEEE. Concerning this clone: What it binds is not known.

Study observations and caveats: Whether TCRB rearrangement is influenced by HLA type went unresolved here. TCRB CDR3 length was moderately but significantly reduced in all four CD4+ subsets of Type 1 diabetes patients.

The TCR sequence derives from a man in his late teens or twenties in good health. J is TRBJ2-1 and V is TRBV5-6; 9 bases line up with TRBD1. Sequenced input: central memory CD4+ T cells from blood. The CDR3 loop reads CASSLGDRDYNEQFF. For the CDR3, the DNA is TGTGCCAGCAGCTTGGGGGACAGGGATTACAATGAGCAGTTCTTC.